This TCR beta chain was found in a study of breast tumors, draining lymph nodes, adjacent tissues (dated by TCRdb to the mid-2010s). Study-level background: The study compared TCR beta repertoires across tumor, adjacent nontumor tissue and axillary lymph nodes from breast cancer patients. In human breast cancer, the study set out to evaluate how tumor, surrounding tissue and draining lymph node repertoires relate to one another and whether T cells may move between these sites.

This clonotype occurred a few times. Its binding antigen is unknown. Per-base qualities were not stored, and no clone one base away is much larger. Lymph node samples came from the axillary draining lymph nodes of breast cancer patients. Paper-wide results and their limitations: A scenario in which most tumor T cells derive from the lymph node and then expand within tumor tissue was judged to be consistent with the data. Tumors showed preferential V and J gene usage, and their T-cell repertoire diversity fell below that of lymph nodes yet above that of nontumor tissue. Rather than being directly demonstrated, the conclusion that tumor T cells originate in lymph nodes was presented as consistent with a hypothesis. Tumor and nontumor tissue repertoires were found to be significantly more similar in luminal-like than in basal-like breast cancer.

The germline V gene provides CDR1 MNHEY and CDR2 SVGEGT. The germline V and J ends show losses of 4 bases and 5 bases respectively, and no gene match explains 7 bases of the junction. Reading from cysteine to phenylalanine, the CDR3 counts 15 amino acids. Left in the record is the CDR3 DNA by itself, 45 bases read in frame from the first base. Sequencing was carried out with an Illumina HiSeq 2000. TCR beta chain libraries were generated through multiplex PCR amplification. High-throughput sequencing was used to analyze the amplified TCR beta chain products. TCRdb reanalyzed the raw reads on its own, using fastp at Q25 for trimming and MiXCR for clone calling, and kept in-frame beta chains. Identical CDR3 protein sequences are pooled into one entry, listed with their most common genes and DNA. The sample table holds some 97,000 distinct CDR3 sequences, of which roughly 20% were seen once. 1% to 1.5% of the sample rests with the top ten.

This receptor chain uses TRBV6-2 or TRBV6-3 and TRBJ2-2; 7 central bases correspond to TRBD2. The origin of this receptor is a female donor with breast cancer. Some clones in this sample may be carry-over from other donors' samples. The sequencing sample was made of axillary lymph node tissue. This receptor carries the CDR3 CASSFLRRGTGELFF. The bases read TGTGCCAGCAGTTTCCTCCGGCGGGGGACCGGGGAGCTGTTTTTT.